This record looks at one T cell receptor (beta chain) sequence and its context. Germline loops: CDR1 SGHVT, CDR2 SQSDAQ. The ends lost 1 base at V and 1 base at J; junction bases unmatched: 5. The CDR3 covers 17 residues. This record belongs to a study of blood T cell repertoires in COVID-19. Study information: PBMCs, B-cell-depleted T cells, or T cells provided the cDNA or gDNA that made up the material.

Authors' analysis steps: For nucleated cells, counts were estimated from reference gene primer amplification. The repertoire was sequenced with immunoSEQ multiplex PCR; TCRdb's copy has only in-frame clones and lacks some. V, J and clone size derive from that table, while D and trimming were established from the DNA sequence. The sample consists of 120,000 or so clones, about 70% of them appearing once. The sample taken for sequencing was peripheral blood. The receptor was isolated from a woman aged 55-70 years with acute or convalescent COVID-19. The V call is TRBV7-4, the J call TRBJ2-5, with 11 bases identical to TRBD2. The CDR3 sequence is CASSLGDGTSGQETQYF. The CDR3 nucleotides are TGTGCCAGCAGCTTAGGGGACGGGACTAGCGGCCAAGAGACCCAGTACTTC.